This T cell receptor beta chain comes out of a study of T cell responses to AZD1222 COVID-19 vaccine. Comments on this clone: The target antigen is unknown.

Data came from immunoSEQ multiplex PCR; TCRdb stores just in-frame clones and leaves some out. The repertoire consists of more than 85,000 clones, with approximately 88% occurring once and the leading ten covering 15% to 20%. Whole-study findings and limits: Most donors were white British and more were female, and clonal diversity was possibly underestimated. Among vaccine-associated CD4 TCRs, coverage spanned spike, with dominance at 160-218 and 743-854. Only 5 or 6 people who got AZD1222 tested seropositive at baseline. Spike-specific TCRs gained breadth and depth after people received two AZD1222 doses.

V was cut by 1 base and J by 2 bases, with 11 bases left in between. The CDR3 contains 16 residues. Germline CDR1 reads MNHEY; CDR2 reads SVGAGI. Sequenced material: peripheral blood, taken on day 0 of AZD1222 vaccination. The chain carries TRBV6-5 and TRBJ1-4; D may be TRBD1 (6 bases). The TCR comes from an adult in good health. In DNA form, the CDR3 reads TGTGCCAGCAGTTACTTGGCGCAGGGGACTAATGAAAAACTGTTTTTT. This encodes CASSYLAQGTNEKLFF.